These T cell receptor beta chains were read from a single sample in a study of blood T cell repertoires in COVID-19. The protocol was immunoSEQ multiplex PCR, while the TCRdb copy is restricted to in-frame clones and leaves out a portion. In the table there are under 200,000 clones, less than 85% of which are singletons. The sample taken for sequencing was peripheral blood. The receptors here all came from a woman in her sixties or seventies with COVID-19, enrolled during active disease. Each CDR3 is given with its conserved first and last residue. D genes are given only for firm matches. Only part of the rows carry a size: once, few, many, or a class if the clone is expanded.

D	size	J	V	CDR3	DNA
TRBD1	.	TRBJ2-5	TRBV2	CASPPTGPGQQETQYF	TGTGCCAGCCCTCCGACAGGGCCAGGGCAACAAGAGACCCAGTACTTC
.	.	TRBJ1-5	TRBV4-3	CASSQDSGGGGQPQHF	TGCGCCAGCAGCCAAGATAGCGGGGGCGGGGGTCAGCCCCAGCATTTT
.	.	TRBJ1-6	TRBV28	CASSFPDGAVGPLHF	TGTGCCAGCAGTTTCCCCGACGGCGCGGTAGGACCCCTCCACTTT
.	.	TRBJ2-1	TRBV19	CASSTGNSYNEQFF	TGTGCCAGTAGCACAGGTAATTCCTACAATGAGCAGTTCTTC
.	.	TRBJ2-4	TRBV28	CASSLTGRDKNIQYF	TGTGCCAGCAGTTTAACCGGCCGGGACAAAAACATTCAGTACTTC
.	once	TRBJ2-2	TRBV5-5	CASSFITNTGELFF	TGTGCCAGCAGCTTTATAACGAACACCGGGGAGCTGTTTTTT
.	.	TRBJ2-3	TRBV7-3	CASSLGGTGTDTQYF	TGTGCCAGCAGCTTAGGCGGGACAGGCACAGATACGCAGTATTTT
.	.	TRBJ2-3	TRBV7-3	CASSFQGLSTDTQYF	TGTGCCAGCAGCTTCCAGGGTCTCTCGACAGATACGCAGTATTTT
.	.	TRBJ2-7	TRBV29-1	CSVSRGGREQYF	TGCAGCGTTTCTCGGGGTGGTCGCGAGCAGTACTTC
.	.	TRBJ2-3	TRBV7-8	CASRLVVDTQYF	TGTGCCAGCCGCTTGGTAGTGGATACGCAGTATTTT
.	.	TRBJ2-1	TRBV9	CASSVGTAAHEQFF	TGTGCCAGCAGCGTAGGAACAGCGGCCCATGAGCAGTTCTTC
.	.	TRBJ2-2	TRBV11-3	CASSSRQLPTGELFF	TGTGCCAGCAGCTCTCGACAGTTACCCACCGGGGAGCTGTTTTTT
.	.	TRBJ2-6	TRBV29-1	CSVAGTSGANVLTF	TGCAGCGTTGCGGGAACCTCTGGGGCCAACGTCCTGACTTTC
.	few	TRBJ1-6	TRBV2	CASSSGGIRSPLHF	TGTGCCAGCAGTTCGGGGGGTATACGCTCACCCCTCCACTTT
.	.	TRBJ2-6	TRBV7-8	CASSLGGRSHSGANVLTF	TGTGCCAGCAGCTTGGGGGGGCGATCCCACTCTGGGGCCAACGTCCTGACTTTC
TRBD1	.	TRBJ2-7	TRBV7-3	CASSSLPGQGYEQYF	TGTGCCAGCAGCTCCCTCCCTGGACAGGGCTACGAGCAGTACTTC
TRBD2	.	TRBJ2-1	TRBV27	CASSLLRREFDNEQFF	TGTGCCAGCAGTTTACTGAGGCGGGAGTTCGACAATGAGCAGTTCTTC
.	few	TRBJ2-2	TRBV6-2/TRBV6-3	CASSNDGYGELFF	TGTGCCAGCAGCAACGACGGGTACGGGGAGCTGTTTTTT